Below are 6 T cell receptor beta chains sequenced from a single sample in a study of T cell changes during pregnancy in multiple sclerosis (dated by TCRdb to about 2019). The method behind the library was the immunoSEQ multiplex PCR assay. TCRdb provides this immuneACCESS table in a form limited to in-frame rearrangements. Some clones are lacking; in checked studies, under half of them reflect an unresolved V gene, and why the rest are absent is not known. Across this sample there are about 120,000 clones, with under 95% seen only once. Of the sample, approximately 6.2% is held by the ten largest clones. This material consisted of peripheral blood, taken before pregnancy. These receptors originate from a female donor with multiple sclerosis, enrolled in a pregnancy study.

V is TRBV11-1 and J is TRBJ2-3; TRBD2 is a possible D gene (5 bases). The ends were cut back, 6 bases at V and 5 bases at J, with 6 bases in the middle. The CDR3 totals 11 residues. Germline CDR1 and CDR2: SGHAT and FQDESV (reference sequence). The CDR3 nucleotides are TGTGCCAGCAGACTAGGAGATACGCAGTATTTT. Amino acids: CASRLGDTQYF.

The chain uses TRBV29-1 and TRBJ1-2; 9 nucleotides agree with TRBD1. Trimming cost V 7 bases and J 7 bases; bases outside gene matches: 4. Germline CDR1 SQVTM, CDR2 ANQGSEA. CDR3 length equals 11 residues. The CDR3 nucleotides read TGCAGCGCGGGGGACAGGGCTGGCTACACCTTC. Translating it yields CSAGDRAGYTF.

The chain joins TRBV2 to TRBJ2-5; D is possibly TRBD1 (6 bases). V was cut by 1 base and J by 5 bases, with 14 bases left in between. CDR1 is SNHLY, CDR2 FYNNEI, per germline. The CDR3 totals 15 residues. The CDR3 DNA sequence: TGTGCCAGCAGTGAAGGCCGAGGGGGATTTGAGACCCAGTACTTC. It codes for CASSEGRGGFETQYF.

V usage is TRBV28 and J usage is TRBJ1-1; TRBD1 agrees at 11 bases. CDR3 length: 14 residues. Germline loops: CDR1 MDHEN, CDR2 SYDVKM. The V and J ends lost 7 bases and 4 bases, in that order; junction bases with no gene match: 5. CDR3 in amino acids: CASTYGTGGTEAFF. CDR3 DNA: TGTGCCAGCACCTACGGGACAGGGGGCACTGAAGCTTTCTTT.

A single count supports this clone. The V call is TRBV30, the J call TRBJ1-5; D uncertain. This CDR3 is built from 15 residues. CDR1 is GTSNPN and CDR2 is SVGIG in the germline V gene (reference sequence). V was cut by 0 bases and J by 7 bases, with 16 bases left in between. CDR3 in DNA: TGTGCCTGGAGTGTACGGTCGCGCGGCGGACAGCCCCAGCATTTT. Residues: CAWSVRSRGGQPQHF.

This CDR3 reads CASSQERTSAASTDTQYF. In DNA, the CDR3 is TGTGCCAGCAGCCAAGAAAGGACTAGCGCAGCTAGCACAGATACGCAGTATTTT. This chain connects TRBV14 to TRBJ2-3; TRBD2 matches at 9 bases. CDR3 size: 18 residues. The V gene's germline CDR1 is SGHDN and CDR2 FVKESK. V was pared by 0 bases and J by 0 bases, with 7 bases of the junction left unmatched.